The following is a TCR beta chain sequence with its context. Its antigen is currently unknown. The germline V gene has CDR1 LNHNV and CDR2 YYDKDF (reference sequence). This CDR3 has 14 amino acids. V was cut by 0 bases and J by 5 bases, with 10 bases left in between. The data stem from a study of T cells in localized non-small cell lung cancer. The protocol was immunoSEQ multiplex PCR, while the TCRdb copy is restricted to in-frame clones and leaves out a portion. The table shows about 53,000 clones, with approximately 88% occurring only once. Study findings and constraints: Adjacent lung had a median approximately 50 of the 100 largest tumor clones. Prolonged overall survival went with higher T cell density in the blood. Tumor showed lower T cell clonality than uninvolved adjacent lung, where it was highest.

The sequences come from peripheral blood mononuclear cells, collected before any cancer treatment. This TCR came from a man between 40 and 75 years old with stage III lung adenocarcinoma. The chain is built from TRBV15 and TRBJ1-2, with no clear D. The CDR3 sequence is CATSRDQGFYGYTF. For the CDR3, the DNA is TGTGCCACCAGCAGAGATCAAGGGTTTTATGGCTACACCTTC.